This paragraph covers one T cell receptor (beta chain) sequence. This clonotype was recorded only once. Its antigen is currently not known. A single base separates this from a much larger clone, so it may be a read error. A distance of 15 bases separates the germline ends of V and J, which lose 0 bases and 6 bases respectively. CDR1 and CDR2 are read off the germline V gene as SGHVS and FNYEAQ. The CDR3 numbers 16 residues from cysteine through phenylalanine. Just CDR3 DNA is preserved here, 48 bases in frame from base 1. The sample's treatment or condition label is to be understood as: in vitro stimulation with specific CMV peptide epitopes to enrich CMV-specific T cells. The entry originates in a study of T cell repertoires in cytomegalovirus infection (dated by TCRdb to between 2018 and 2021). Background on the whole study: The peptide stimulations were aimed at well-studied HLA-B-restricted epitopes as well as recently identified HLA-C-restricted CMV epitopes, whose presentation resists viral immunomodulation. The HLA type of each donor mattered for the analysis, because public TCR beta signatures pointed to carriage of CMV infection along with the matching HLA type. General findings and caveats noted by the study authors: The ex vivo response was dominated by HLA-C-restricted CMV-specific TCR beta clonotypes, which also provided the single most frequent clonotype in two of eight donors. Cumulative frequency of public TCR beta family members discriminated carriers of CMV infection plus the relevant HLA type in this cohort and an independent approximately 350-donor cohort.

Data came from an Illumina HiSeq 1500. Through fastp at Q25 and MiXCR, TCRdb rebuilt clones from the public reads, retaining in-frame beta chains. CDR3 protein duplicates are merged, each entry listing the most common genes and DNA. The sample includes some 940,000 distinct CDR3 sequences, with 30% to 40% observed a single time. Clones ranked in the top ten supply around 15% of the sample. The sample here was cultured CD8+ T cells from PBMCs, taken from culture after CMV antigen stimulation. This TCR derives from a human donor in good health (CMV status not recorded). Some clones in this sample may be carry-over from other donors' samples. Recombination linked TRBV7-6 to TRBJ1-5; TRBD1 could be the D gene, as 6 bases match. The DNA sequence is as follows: TGTGCCAGCAGCTTAGCGGCGACGGGGGGCAGTCAGCCCCAGCATTTT. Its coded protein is CASSLAATGGSQPQHF.